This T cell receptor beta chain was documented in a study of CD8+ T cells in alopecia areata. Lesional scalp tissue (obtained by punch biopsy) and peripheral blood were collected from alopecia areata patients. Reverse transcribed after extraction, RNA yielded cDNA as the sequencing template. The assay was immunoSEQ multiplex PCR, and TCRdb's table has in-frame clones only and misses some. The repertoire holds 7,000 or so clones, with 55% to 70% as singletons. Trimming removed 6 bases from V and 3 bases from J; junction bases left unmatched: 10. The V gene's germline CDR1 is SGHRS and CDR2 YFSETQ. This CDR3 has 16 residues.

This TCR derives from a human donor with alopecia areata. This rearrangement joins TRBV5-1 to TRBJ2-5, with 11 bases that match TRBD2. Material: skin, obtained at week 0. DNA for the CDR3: TGCGCCAGCAACCCCCTAGCGGGAGGTGGGGAAGAGACCCAGTACTTC. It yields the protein CASNPLAGGGEETQYF.